This TCR beta chain came from a study of OX40 agonist ivuxolimab in advanced cancers. Points from the study as a whole: CD4+ and CD8+ blood T cells expanded clonally by week 6 at 0.1 to 3.0 mg/kg.

Profiled with immunoSEQ multiplex PCR; TCRdb holds only in-frame clones, not every one. The table lists some 7,900 clones, around 80% of them singletons. V lost 8 bases to trimming and J lost 4 bases; unmatched junction nucleotides: 2. The CDR3 is made up of 13 amino acids. Germline lookup yields CDR1 MNHEY and CDR2 SVGAGI. A history of autoimmune disease or systemic immunosuppression excluded patients. Blood specimens came from baseline, cycle 4 day 1, and cycle 7 day 1. Concerning this clone: The antigen remains undetermined.

The source is an adult with an advanced solid tumor such as melanoma, head and neck, liver or kidney cancer. This specimen consisted of CD4+ or CD8+ T cells sorted from blood, obtained in a trial of the OX40 agonist ivuxolimab. The V call is TRBV6-5, the J call TRBJ2-2; 9 bases line up with TRBD1. DNA for the CDR3: TGTGCCAGCGGGACAGGGATCACCGGGGAGCTGTTTTTT. Amino acid sequence: CASGTGITGELFF.